Shown below are 7 T cell receptor beta chains from a single sample sequenced in a study of blood T cells in healthy people across ages. Primed by a sample-barcoded 5' primer and a J-beta primer mix, a second PCR proceeded for 7 to 11 cycles. Using its own MiXCR run on the 5' RACE reads, TCRdb lists one record per CDR3 protein. This sample yields some 1 million distinct CDR3 sequences, of which 40% to 55% are seen a single time; about 19% belongs to the top ten. The material sequenced was blood. The receptors come from a woman aged 60-70 years in good health.

In DNA form, the CDR3 reads TGTGCCAGCAGTTTAAACAGGGACCGCAATCAGCCCCAGCATTTT. It specifies CASSLNRDRNQPQHF. The chain combines TRBV12-3 or TRBV12-4 with TRBJ1-5; the D gene is possibly TRBD1 (6 bases). Between the trimmed V and J ends, which lost 2 bases and 2 bases, there was a span of 10 bases. The CDR3 sequence is 15 residues long.

This clonotype occurred a few times. The CDR3 here is CASNRIEATEAFF. The CDR3 DNA sequence: TGTGCCAGCAACCGGATTGAGGCCACTGAAGCTTTCTTT. The chain carries TRBV6-5 and TRBJ1-1; D remains unclear. CDR1 is MNHEY, CDR2 SVGAGI, per germline. Trimming stripped 7 bases from V and 4 bases from J, with 13 bases between. The CDR3 consists of 13 residues.

This clonotype showed up just a few times. The rearrangement links TRBV29-1 to TRBJ1-5; no clear D. V dropped 3 bases and J dropped 0 bases, with 6 bases sitting between them. Germline V CDR1 and CDR2: SQVTM, ANQGSEA. The CDR3 has 13 amino acids. The CDR3 DNA is TGCAGCGTTGAGGTGAATAGCAATCAGCCCCAGCATTTT. It specifies CSVEVNSNQPQHF.

The V gene is TRBV5-1, the J gene TRBJ1-1, with 8 positions matching TRBD1. V was pared by 4 bases and J by 1 base, with 3 bases of the junction left unmatched. The CDR3 spans 14 residues. The germline CDR1 and CDR2 sequences are SGHRS and YFSETQ. CDR3 in DNA: TGCGCCAGCAGCATAACAGGGGGGAACACTGAAGCTTTCTTT. Translation: CASSITGGNTEAFF.

The chain couples TRBV7-3 to TRBJ2-7; weak D call: TRBD1 (6 bases). The V end was cut by 1 base, the J end by 1 base, with 8 bases between. Germline assignment: CDR1 SGHTA and CDR2 FQGTGA. The CDR3 length is 14 residues. CDR3 DNA sequence: TGTGCCAGCAGCTTAAGGGACATGTCCTACGAGCAGTACTTC. It yields the protein CASSLRDMSYEQYF.

The table lists this clonotype with a few counts. The J gene is TRBJ2-7, the V gene TRBV6-1; D uncertain. Trimming shortened V by 10 bases and J by 3 bases, and 10 bases separated the two germline ends. Germline loops: CDR1 MNHNS, CDR2 SASEGT. This CDR3 is built from 11 residues. The CDR3 sequence is CATQTVYEQYF. Written as DNA, the CDR3 is TGTGCCACGCAGACGGTCTACGAGCAGTACTTC.

In the case of this clonotype: Given a much more abundant clone one base away, this may be a read error. The J gene is TRBJ2-1, the V gene TRBV6-2 or TRBV6-3; TRBD2 matches at 14 bases. The CDR3 is 19 amino acids. Germline loops: CDR1 MNHEY, CDR2 SVGEGT. In DNA, the CDR3 is TGTGCCAGCAGTCCCGGGACTAGCGGGAGAATAAGGAGTTACAATAAGCAGTTCTTC. It codes for CASSPGTSGRIRSYNKQFF.